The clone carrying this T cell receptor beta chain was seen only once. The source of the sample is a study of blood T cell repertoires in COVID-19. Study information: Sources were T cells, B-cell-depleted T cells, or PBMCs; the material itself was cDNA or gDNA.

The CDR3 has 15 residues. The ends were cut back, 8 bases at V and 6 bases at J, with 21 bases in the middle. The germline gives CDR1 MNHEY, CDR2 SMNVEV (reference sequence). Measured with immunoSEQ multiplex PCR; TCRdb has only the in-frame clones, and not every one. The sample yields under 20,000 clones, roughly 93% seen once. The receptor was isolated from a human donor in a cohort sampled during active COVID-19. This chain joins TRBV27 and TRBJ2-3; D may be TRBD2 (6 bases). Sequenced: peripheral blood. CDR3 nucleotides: TGTGCCAGCCGCCGAATAGGGGACTCAACGGATACGCAGTATTTT. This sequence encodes CASRRIGDSTDTQYF.